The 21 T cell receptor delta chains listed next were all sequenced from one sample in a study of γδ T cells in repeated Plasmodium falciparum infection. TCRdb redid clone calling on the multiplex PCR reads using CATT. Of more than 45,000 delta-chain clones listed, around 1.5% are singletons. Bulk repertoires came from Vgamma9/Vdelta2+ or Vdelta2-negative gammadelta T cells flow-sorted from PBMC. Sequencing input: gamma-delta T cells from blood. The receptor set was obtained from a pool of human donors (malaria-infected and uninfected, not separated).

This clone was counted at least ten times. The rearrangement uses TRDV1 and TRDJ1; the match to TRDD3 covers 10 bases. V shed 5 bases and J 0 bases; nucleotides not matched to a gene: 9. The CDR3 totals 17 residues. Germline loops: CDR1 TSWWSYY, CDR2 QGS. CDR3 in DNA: TGTGCTCTTGGGCTTCCTGCGACTGGGGGATACACCGATAAACTCATCTTT. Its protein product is CALGLPATGGYTDKLIF.

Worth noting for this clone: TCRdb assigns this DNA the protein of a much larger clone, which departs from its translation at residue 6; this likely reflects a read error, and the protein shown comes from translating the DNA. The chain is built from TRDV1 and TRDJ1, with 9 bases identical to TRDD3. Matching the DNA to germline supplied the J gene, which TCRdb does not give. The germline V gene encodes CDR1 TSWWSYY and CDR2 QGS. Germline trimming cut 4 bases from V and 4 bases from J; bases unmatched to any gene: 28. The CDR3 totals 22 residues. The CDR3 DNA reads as TGTGCTCTTGGGGTATCCTTCCGGAGTCGGGGGATACTCGGCTCACGAAGCGATAAACTCATCTTT. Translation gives CALGVSFRSRGILGSRSDKLIF.

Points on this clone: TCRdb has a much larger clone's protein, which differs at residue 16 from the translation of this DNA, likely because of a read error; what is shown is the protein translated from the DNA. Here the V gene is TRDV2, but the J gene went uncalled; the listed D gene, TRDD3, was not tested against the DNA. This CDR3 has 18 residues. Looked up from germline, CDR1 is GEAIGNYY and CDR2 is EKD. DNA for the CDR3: TGTGCCTGTGACACGCTCCCTACTGGGGGAGAGTACACCGATAAACCCATCTTT. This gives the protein CACDTLPTGGEYTDKPIF.

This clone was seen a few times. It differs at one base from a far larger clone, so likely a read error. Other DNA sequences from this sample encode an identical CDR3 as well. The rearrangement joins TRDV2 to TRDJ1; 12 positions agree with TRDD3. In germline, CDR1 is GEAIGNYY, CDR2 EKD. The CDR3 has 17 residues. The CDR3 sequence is CACDLILGDTGSDKLIF. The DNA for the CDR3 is TGTGCCTGTGACCTAATACTGGGGGATACAGGATCCGATAAACTCATCTTC.

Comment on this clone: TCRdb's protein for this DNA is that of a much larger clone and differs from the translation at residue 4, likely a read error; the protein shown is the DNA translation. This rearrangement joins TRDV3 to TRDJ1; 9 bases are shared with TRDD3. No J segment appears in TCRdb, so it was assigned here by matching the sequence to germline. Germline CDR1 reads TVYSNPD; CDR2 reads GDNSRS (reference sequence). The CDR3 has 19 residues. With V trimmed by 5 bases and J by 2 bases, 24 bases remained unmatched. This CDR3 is CALSLFRRGYANSTDKLIF. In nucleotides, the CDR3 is TGTGCCCTCAGCCTCTTCCGAAGGGGATACGCGAATTCAACCGATAAACTCATCTTT.

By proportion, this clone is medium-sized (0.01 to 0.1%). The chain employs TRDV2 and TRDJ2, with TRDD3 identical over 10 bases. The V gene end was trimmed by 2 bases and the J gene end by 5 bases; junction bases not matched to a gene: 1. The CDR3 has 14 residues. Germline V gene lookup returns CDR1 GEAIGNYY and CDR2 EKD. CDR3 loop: CACDILGDTAQLFF. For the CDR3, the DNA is TGTGCCTGTGACATACTGGGGGATACAGCACAACTCTTCTTT.

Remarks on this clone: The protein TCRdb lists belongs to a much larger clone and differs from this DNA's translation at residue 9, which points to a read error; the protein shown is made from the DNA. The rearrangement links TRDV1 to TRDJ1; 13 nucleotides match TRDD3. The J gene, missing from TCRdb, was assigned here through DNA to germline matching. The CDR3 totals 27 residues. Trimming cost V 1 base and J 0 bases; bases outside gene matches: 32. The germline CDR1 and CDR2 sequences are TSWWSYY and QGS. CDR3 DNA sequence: TGTGCTCTTGGGGAACCACCCTCCCTCCTACGGCGAGTACTGGGGGATACGCTCACCCCGTACACCGATAAACTCATCTTT. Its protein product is CALGEPPSLLRRVLGDTLTPYTDKLIF.

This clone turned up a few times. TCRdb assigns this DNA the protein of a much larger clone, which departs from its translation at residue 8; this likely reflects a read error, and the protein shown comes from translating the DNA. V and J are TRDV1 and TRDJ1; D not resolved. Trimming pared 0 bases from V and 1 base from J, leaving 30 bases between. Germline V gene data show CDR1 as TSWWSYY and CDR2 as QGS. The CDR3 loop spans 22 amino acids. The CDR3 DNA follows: TGTGCTCTTGGGGAACTATCCCTCCCCAAATCCCCGTCATGGACGAGCACCGATAAACTCATCTTT. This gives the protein CALGELSLPKSPSWTSTDKLIF.

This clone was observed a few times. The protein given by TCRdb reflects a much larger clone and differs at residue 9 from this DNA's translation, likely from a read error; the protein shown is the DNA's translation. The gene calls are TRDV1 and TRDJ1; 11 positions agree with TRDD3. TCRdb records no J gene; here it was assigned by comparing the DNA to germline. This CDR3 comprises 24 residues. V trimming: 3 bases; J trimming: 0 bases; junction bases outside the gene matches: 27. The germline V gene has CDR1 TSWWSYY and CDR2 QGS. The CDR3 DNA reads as TGTGCTCTTGGGGATCTTCCTAGGGCCGATGCGCTGGGGGATACCGAACGCAACACCGATAAACTCATCTTT. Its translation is CALGDLPRADALGDTERNTDKLIF.

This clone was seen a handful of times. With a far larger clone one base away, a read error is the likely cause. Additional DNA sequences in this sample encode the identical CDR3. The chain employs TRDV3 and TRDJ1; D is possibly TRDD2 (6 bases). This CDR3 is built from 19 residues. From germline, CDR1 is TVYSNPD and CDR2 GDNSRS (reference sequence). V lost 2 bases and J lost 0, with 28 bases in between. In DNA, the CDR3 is TGTGCCTTTCAGGCTCATCCTACGTGCCCGTCCTTATACACCGATAAACTCATCTTT. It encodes CAFQAHPTCPSLYTDKLIF.

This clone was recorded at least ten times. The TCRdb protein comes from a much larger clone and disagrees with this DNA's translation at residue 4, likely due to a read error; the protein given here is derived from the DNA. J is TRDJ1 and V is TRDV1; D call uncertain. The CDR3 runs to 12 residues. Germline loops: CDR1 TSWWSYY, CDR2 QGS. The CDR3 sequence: CALRERGHKLIF. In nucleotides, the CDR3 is TGTGCTCTTAGGGAACGGGGCCACAAACTCATCTTT.

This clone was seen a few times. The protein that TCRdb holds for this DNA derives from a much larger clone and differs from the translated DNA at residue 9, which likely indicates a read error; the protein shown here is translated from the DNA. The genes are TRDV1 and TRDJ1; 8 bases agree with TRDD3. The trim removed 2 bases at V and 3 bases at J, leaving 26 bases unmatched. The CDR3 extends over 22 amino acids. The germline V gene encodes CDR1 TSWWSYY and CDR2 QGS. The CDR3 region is CALGELMSSFFRGYSGADKLIF. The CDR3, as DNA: TGTGCTCTTGGGGAATTAATGAGTAGTTTCTTCCGGGGATACTCCGGCGCCGATAAACTCATCTTT.

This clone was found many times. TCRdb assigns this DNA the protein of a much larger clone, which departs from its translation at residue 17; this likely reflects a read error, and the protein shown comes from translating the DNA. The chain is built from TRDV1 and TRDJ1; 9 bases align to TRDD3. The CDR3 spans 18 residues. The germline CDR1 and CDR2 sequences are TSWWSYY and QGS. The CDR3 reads CALGELSGGILPVLELTF. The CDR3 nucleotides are TGTGCTCTTGGGGAACTATCAGGGGGGATACTCCCAGTGCTCGAACTCACCTTT.

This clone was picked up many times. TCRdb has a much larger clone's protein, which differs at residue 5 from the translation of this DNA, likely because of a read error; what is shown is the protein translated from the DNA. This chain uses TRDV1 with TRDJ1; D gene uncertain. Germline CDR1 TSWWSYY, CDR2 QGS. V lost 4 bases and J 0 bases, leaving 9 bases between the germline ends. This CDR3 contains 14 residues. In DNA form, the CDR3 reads TGTGCTCTTGGGGGCGTTCTGTACACCGATAAACTCATCTTT. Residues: CALGGVLYTDKLIF.

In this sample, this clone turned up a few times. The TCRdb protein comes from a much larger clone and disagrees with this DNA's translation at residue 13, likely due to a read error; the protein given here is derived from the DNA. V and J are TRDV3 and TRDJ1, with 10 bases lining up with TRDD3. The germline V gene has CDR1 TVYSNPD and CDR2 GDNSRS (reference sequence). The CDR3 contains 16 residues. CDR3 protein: CAFNPPCWGITDELIF. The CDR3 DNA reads TGTGCCTTTAATCCCCCTTGCTGGGGGATAACCGATGAACTCATCTTT.

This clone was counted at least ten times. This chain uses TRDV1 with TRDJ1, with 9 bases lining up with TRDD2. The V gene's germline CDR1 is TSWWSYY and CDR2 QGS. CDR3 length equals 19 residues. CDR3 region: CSFGELHLPTKGSTDKLIF. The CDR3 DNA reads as TGTTCTTTTGGGGAACTTCACCTTCCTACGAAGGGTTCCACCGATAAACTCATCTTT.

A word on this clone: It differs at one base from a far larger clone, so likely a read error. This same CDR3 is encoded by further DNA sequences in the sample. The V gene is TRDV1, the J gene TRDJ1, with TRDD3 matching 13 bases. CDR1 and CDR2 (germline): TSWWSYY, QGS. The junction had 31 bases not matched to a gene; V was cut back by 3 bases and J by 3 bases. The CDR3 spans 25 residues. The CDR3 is CALGDSAFLTQYWGIRLRGADKLIF. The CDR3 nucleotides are TGTGCTCTTGGGGACTCGGCCTTCCTTACTCAGTACTGGGGGATACGGCTGAGGGGGGCCGATAAACTCATCTTT.

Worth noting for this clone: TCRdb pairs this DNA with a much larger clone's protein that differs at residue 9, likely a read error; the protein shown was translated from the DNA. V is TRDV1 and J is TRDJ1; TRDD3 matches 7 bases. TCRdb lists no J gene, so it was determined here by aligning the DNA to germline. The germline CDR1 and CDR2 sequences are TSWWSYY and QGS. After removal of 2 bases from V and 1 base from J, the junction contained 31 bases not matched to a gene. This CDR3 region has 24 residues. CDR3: CALGEGEGAVIPVLGIACTDKLIF. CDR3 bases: TGTGCTCTTGGGGAAGGGGAAGGAGCGGTCATTCCAGTACTGGGGATTGCCTGCACCGATAAACTCATCTTT.

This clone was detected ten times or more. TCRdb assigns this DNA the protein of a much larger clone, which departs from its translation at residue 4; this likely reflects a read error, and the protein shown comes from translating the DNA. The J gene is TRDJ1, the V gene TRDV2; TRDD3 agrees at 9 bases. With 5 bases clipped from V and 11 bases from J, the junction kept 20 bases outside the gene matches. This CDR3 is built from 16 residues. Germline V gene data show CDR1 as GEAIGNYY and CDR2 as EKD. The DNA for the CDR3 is TGTGCCTGTGGCACTCTTACTGGGGGACCAGACTTCATGCTCATCTTT. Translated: CACGTLTGGPDFMLIF.

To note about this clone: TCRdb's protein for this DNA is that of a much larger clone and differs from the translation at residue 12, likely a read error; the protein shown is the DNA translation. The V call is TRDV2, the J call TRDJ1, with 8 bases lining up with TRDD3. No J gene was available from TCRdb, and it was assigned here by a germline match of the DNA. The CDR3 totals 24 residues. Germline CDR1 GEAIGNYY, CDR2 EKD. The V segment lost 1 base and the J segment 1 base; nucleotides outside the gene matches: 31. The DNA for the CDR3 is TGTGCCTGTGACACAACCGGGCTAGGACTGGGGGGTCCGAGGCCGGGGACAGGCACCGATAAACTCATCTTT. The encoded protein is CACDTTGLGLGGPRPGTGTDKLIF.

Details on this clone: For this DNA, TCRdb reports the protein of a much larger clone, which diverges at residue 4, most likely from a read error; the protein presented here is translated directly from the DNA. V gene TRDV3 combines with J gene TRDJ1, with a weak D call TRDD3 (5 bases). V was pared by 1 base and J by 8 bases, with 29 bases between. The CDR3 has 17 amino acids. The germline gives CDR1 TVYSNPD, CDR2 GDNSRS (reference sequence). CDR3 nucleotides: TGTGCCTTTACGCCTGGGCCATTAAGACAGCGGGACCGAAAACTCATCTTT. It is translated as CAFTPGPLRQRDRKLIF.